The rows below give T cell receptor beta chains drawn from one sample of a study of cytomegalovirus exposure and HLA in healthy donors. TCRdb keeps only in-frame clones here, not all; method: immunoSEQ multiplex PCR. The table records about 160,000 clones, about 85% of them present only once. The sample was PBMCs. These TCRs come from a man younger than 30 in good health and CMV-seropositive. Both conserved end residues are part of each CDR3. The D gene is left open where the match is weak. The listing skips clone size in some rows; elsewhere it reads once, few, many or a size class.

v_call	clone_size	j_call	d_call	cdr3_nt	cdr3_aa
TRBV7-9	.	TRBJ1-2	TRBD1	TGTGCCAGCAGGCCTGGGACAGGGGACCGTGGCTACACCTTC	CASRPGTGDRGYTF
TRBV4-3	.	TRBJ2-1	TRBD2	TGCGCCAGCAGCCACGAGACTAGCGGGGGGTACAATGAGCAGTTCTTC	CASSHETSGGYNEQFF
TRBV19	.	TRBJ1-1	TRBD1	TGTGCCAGTAGTAGAAGACAGGGGGTCAACACTGAAGCTTTCTTT	CASSRRQGVNTEAFF
TRBV5-4	.	TRBJ1-1	.	TGTGCCAGCAGCTTATACAGGGTTGGGAACACTGAAGCTTTCTTT	CASSLYRVGNTEAFF
TRBV5-1	.	TRBJ1-4	.	TGCGCCACCCTCACTCAGGGTAGAACTAATGAAAAACTGTTTTTT	CATLTQGRTNEKLFF
TRBV4-1	.	TRBJ1-2	TRBD1	TGCGCCAGCAGCCAAGTCGACAGGGTCGGGAATGGCTACACCTTC	CASSQVDRVGNGYTF
TRBV12-2	.	TRBJ1-2	.	TGTGCAAGTCGCCATTGGCATAGACAGACAACCTATGGCTACACCTTC	CASRHWHRQTTYGYTF
TRBV6-1	.	TRBJ1-1	.	TGTGCCAGCAGTGAACAGGGCGCGGTCACTGAAGCTTTCTTT	CASSEQGAVTEAFF
TRBV10-3	.	TRBJ1-1	TRBD1	TGTGCCATCAGCCGCGGACAGGGAGACACTGAAGCTTTCTTT	CAISRGQGDTEAFF
TRBV6-1	.	TRBJ1-1	TRBD1	TGTGCCAGCAGAGATACAGGGGACACTGAAGCTTTCTTT	CASRDTGDTEAFF
TRBV7-9	.	TRBJ1-4	.	TGTGCCAGCAGCTTAATGAGGGCCGCAACTAATGAAAAACTGTTTTTT	CASSLMRAATNEKLFF
TRBV9	.	TRBJ2-7	TRBD1	TGTGCCAGCAGCGCACCGACAGGGGATCGCGGCTACGAGCAGTACTTC	CASSAPTGDRGYEQYF
TRBV2	.	TRBJ1-1	TRBD1	TGTGCCAGCAGGGACAGGGGGTTTACTGAAGCTTTCTTT	CASRDRGFTEAFF
TRBV19	.	TRBJ1-2	.	TGTGCCAGTAGTCTACACCCAGGGGACGTAGCAGGCTACACCTTC	CASSLHPGDVAGYTF
TRBV4-3	.	TRBJ2-3	.	TGCGCCAGCAGGCAACTCAGGTTGGGCACAGATACGCAGTATTTT	CASRQLRLGTDTQYF
TRBV6-5	.	TRBJ1-6	TRBD1	TGTGCCAGCAGTCGGACAGGGGGGGATAATTCACCCCTCCACTTT	CASSRTGGDNSPLHF
TRBV9	once	TRBJ1-1	.	TGTGCCAGCAGCGTAGGCCCAGGGGAGAACACTGAAGCTTTCTTT	CASSVGPGENTEAFF
TRBV7-9	.	TRBJ2-1	.	TGTGCCAGCAGCTTATTTAGGGCACAGGTTAGCTCCTACAATGAGCAGTTCTTC	CASSLFRAQVSSYNEQFF
TRBV9	.	TRBJ2-7	TRBD2	TGTGCCAGCAGCCCGGGACTAGTCCCCCCAAACGAGCAGTACTTC	CASSPGLVPPNEQYF
TRBV6-5	once	TRBJ2-5	.	TGTGCCAGCAGTTACGTGGAGGAGACCCAGTACTTC	CASSYVEETQYF
TRBV29-1	.	TRBJ2-7	TRBD1	TGCAGCGCGGGGACAGCTTACGAGCAGTACTTC	CSAGTAYEQYF
TRBV19	.	TRBJ1-5	TRBD1	TGTGCCAGTAGGATGGACAGGGGGCTCAATCAGCCCCAGCATTTT	CASRMDRGLNQPQHF
TRBV5-1	.	TRBJ2-7	.	TGCGCCAGCAGCCCGGGACTGCCCGAAGGAGACGAGCAGTACTTC	CASSPGLPEGDEQYF
TRBV27	.	TRBJ1-5	.	TGTGCCAGCAGCTCCTTCCGTCCGACCGACAAGAGCAATCAGCCCCAGCATTTT	CASSSFRPTDKSNQPQHF
TRBV7-6	few	TRBJ2-3	.	TGTGCCAGCAGCTTAGTGTTTAGAGGGGGACACACAGATACGCAGTATTTT	CASSLVFRGGHTDTQYF
TRBV9	.	TRBJ1-3	.	TGTGCCAGCAGCGTAGCTACCTCAGGGCGCGGTAACACCATATATTTT	CASSVATSGRGNTIYF
TRBV7-9	.	TRBJ1-4	.	TGTGCCAGCAGCTTAGGATCCGGGGGGAATGAAAAACTGTTTTTT	CASSLGSGGNEKLFF
TRBV27	.	TRBJ1-2	.	TGTGCCAGCAGTTCCCCTCCCTCCGGTCCAGGGGGCTACACCTTC	CASSSPPSGPGGYTF
TRBV7-4	.	TRBJ1-5	TRBD1	TGTGCCAGCAGCTCCGGACAGGGGGATTATTATAGCAATCAGCCCCAGCATTTT	CASSSGQGDYYSNQPQHF
TRBV7-9	few	TRBJ1-1	TRBD1	TGTGCCAGCAGCTCTTGGACAGGTTTTTACACTGAAGCTTTCTTT	CASSSWTGFYTEAFF
TRBV5-1	.	TRBJ2-7	.	TGCGCCAGCAGCCGGACAGTCTCCTACGAGCAGTACTTC	CASSRTVSYEQYF
TRBV6-1	.	TRBJ2-2	TRBD1	TGTGCCAGCAGTGAGGGACAGGTAGTATTACCGAACACCGGGGAGCTGTTTTTT	CASSEGQVVLPNTGELFF
TRBV5-6	.	TRBJ2-3	TRBD2	TGTGCCAGCAGCCCCTTCGGGGGGGGGCGAGGCGGTACGCAGTATTTT	CASSPFGGGRGGTQYF
TRBV18	.	TRBJ2-1	TRBD2	TGTGCCAGCTCACCCACCCAGACTAGCGGGGGGATTGAGCAGTTCTTC	CASSPTQTSGGIEQFF
TRBV30	.	TRBJ2-7	.	TGTGCCTGGGCCACGGGTACCTACGAGCAGTACTTC	CAWATGTYEQYF